This T cell receptor beta chain was observed in a study of T cell responses to AZD1222 COVID-19 vaccine. Study as a whole: Both about-4-week and about-12-week second-dose recipients were combined.

As to this clone: What it recognizes is unknown.

The ends were cut back, 7 bases at V and 1 base at J, with 8 bases in the middle. The CDR3 covers 12 residues. Here immunoSEQ multiplex PCR was the method, and the copy in TCRdb shows in-frame clones only, minus some. This sample has about 180,000 clones; 90% occur once, and the top ten carry about 3%. Regarding the study as a whole: The study identified only a handful of AZD1222 recipients as seropositive at baseline. Donor demographics were predominantly white British with a female majority; clonal diversity may be underestimated.

The specimen was peripheral blood, collected on day 0 of AZD1222 vaccination. This clonotype originated in an adult in good health. The chain combines TRBV12-3 or TRBV12-4 with TRBJ2-7; TRBD1 is a possible D gene (5 bases). DNA of the CDR3: TGTGCCAGCATGACAGCTTCCTACGAGCAGTACTTC. It is translated as CASMTASYEQYF.